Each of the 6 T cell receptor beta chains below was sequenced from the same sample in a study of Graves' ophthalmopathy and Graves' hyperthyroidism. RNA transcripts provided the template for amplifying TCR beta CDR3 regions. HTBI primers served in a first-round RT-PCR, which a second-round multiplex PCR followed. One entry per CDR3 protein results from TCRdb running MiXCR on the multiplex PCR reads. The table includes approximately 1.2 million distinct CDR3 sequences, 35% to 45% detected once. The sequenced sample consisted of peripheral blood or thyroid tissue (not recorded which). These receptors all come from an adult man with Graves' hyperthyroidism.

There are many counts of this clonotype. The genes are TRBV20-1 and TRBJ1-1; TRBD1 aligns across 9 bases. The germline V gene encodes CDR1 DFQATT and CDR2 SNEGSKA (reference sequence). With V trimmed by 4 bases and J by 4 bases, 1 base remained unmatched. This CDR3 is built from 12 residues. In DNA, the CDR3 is TGCAGTGCTAAGACAGGGGGCACTGAAGCTTTCTTT. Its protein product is CSAKTGGTEAFF.

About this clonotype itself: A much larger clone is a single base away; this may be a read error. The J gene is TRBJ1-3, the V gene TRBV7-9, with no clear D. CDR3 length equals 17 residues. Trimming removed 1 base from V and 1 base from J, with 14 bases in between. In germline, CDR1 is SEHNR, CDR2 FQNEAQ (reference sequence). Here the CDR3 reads CASSLVDSRPSGNTIYF. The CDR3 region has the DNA TGTGCCAGCAGCTTAGTCGATTCACGGCCATCTGGAAACACCATATATTTT. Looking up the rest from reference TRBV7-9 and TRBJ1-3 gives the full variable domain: DTGVSQNPRHKITKRGQNVTFRCDPISEHNRLYWYRQTLGQGPEFLTYFQNEAQLEKSRLLSDRFSAERPKGSFSTLEIQRTEQGDSAMYLCASSLVDSRPSGNTIYFGEGSWLTVV.

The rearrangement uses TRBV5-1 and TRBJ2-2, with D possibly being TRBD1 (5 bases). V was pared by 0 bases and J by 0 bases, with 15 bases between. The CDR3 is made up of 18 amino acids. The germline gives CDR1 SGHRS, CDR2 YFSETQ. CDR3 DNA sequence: TGCGCCAGCAGCTTGGACCTTTTGGGGCGGCCGAACACCGGGGAGCTGTTTTTT. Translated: CASSLDLLGRPNTGELFF.

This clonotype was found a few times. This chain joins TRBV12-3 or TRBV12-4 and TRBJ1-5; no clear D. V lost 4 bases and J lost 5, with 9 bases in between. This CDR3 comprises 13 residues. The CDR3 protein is CASSYFGDQPQHF. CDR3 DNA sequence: TGTGCCAGCAGTTACTTCGGGGATCAGCCCCAGCATTTT.

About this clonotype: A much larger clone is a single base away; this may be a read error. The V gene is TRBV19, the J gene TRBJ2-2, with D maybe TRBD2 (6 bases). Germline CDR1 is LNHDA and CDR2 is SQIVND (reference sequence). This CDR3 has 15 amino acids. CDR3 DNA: TGTGCCAGTAGTAGGGACTCGGTCTGGACCGGGGAGCTGCTTTTT. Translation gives CASSRDSVWTGELLF. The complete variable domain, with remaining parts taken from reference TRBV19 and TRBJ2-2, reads DGGITQSPKYLFRKEGQNVTLSCEQNLNHDAMYWYRQDPGQGLRLIYYSQIVNDFQKGDIAEGYSVSREKKESFPLTVTSAQKNPTAFYLCASSRDSVWTGELLFGEGSRLTVL.

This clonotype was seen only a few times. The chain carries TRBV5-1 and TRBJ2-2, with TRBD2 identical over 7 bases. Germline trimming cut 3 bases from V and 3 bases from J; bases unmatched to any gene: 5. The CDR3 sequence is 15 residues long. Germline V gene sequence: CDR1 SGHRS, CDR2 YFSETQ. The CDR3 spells CASSWRGSDTGELFF. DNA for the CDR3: TGCGCCAGCAGCTGGCGGGGGTCGGACACCGGGGAGCTGTTTTTT.